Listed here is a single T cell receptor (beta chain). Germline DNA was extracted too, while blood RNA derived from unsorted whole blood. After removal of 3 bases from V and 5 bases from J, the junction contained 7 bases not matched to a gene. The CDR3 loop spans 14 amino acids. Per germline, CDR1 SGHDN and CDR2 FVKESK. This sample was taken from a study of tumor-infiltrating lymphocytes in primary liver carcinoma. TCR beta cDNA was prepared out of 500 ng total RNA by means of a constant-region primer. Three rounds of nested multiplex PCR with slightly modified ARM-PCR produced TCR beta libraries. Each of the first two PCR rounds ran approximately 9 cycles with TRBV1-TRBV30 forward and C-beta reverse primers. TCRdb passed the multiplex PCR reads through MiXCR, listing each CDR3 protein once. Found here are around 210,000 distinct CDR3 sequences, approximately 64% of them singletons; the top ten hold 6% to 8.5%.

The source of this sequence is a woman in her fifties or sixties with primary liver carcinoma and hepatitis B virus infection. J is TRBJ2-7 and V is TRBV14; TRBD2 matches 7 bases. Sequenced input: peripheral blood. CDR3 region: CASSQVGTIDEQYF. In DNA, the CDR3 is TGTGCCAGCAGCCAGGTCGGGACTATAGACGAGCAGTACTTC.